This T cell receptor beta chain was documented in a study of blood T cell repertoires in COVID-19. About the study: T cells, B-cell-depleted T cells, or PBMCs supplied cDNA or gDNA.

The length of the CDR3 is 16 residues. From germline, CDR1 is SNHLY and CDR2 FYNNEI. V lost 2 bases and J lost 5; bases outside the gene matches: 11. The repertoire was sequenced with immunoSEQ multiplex PCR; TCRdb's copy has only in-frame clones and lacks some. Seen here are 95,000 to 110,000 clones, roughly 88% observed once, and the top ten hold 6.8%. V and J are TRBV2 and TRBJ1-2; 7 nucleotides align to TRBD1. Sequenced input: peripheral blood. The TCR originated in a man aged 45 to 65 with active or convalescent COVID-19. The CDR3 sequence: CASSEYPGTVGYGYTF. The CDR3 nucleotides read TGTGCCAGCAGTGAATACCCCGGGACAGTGGGTTATGGCTACACCTTC.